This TCR beta chain was profiled in a study of CD8+CD57+ T cells in acquired aplastic anemia (dated by TCRdb to 2016 to 2018). Concerning the study at large: On average, sorted CD4+ and CD8+ cells yielded about 3 ug of extracted DNA, with a range of about 0.19 to 30 ug. Mean read counts for healthy donor samples were approximately 10 million for CD4+ cells and around 11 million for CD8+ cells. Points the paper makes about the study in general: No significant difference in CD8+ Simpson's diversity was found between patients and healthy controls (P=0.060). About 30 CD8+ CDR3 sequences were found in both patients and controls but appeared to be highly expressed in patients and within the immunodominant clones of the patients.

V was cut back by 2 bases and J by 2 bases, leaving a gap of 13 bases between them. According to the germline V gene, CDR1 reads SGDLS and CDR2 reads YYNGEE. The CDR3, from cysteine to phenylalanine, totals 15 residues. The sequence is cut down to CDR3 DNA, 45 bases in frame from base 1. A few counts support this clonotype. What antigen it recognizes has not been identified. No clone much larger than this one lies a single base away; base qualities are absent. TCR beta VDJ combination and CDR3 sequence profiling used genomic DNA as the template. An Illumina HiSeq 2000 was used for TCR repertoire sequencing. In the source study's methods: Repertoires were assessed using TRBV/TRBJ rearrangement plots, CDR3 size and DJ length profiles, and Simpson's diversity index. The most abundant DNA sequence in the deep sequencing data was taken as the immunodominant clone. CDR3 amino acid sequences were checked for sharing across subjects and were also compared against the VDJdb database and published repertoires. TCRdb trimmed the raw reads at Q25, called clones with MiXCR and kept productive beta chains. Here each entry gathers all rows of one CDR3 protein and keeps the most common genes and DNA. TCRdb's processing, not the authors' own work, is the source of the V and J calls. The sample yields roughly 81,000 distinct CDR3 sequences; about half were counted once. The top ten clonotypes cover approximately 61% of the sample.

TCR repertoires of sorted CD4+ and CD8+ blood T cells from severe aplastic anemia patients and healthy subjects were deep-sequenced in the study. Ficoll-Paque density gradient centrifugation was used to isolate peripheral blood mononuclear cells. CD4+ and CD8+ T cells were sorted by FACS or magnetic beads before DNA extraction. Input material: sorted CD4+, CD8+, or CD8+CD57+ T cells (not recorded which) from PBMCs. The TCR was taken from a human donor in good health, serving as a control. The chain joins TRBV9 to TRBJ1-2, with the D gene not confidently named. The nucleotides are TGTGCCAGCAGCGTCGCGTCCCTACCCAACTATGGCTACACCTTC. Its protein reads: CASSVASLPNYGYTF.